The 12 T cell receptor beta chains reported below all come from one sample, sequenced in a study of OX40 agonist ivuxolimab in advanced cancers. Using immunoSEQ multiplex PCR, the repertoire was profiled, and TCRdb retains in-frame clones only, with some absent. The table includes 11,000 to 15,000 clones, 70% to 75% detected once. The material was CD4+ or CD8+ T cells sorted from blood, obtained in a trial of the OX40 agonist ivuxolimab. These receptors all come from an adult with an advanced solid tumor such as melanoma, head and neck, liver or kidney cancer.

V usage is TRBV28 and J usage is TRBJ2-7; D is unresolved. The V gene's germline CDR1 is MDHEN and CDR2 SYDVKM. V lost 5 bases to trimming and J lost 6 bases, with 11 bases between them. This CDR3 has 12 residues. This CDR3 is CASSVGSSEQYF. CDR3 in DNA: TGTGCCAGCAGTGTGGGGTCATCCGAGCAGTACTTC.

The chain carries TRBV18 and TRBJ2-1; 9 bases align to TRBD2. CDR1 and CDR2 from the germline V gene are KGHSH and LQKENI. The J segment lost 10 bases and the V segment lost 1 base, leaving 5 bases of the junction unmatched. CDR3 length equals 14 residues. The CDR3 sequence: CASSPLAGGDEQFF. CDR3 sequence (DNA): TGTGCCAGCTCACCACTCGCGGGAGGGGACGAGCAGTTCTTC. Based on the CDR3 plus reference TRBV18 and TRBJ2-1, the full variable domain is NAGVMQNPRHLVRRRGQEARLRCSPMKGHSHVYWYRQLPEEGLKFMVYLQKENIIDESGMPKERFSAEFPKEGPSILRIQQVVRGDSAAYFCASSPLAGGDEQFFGPGTRLTVL.

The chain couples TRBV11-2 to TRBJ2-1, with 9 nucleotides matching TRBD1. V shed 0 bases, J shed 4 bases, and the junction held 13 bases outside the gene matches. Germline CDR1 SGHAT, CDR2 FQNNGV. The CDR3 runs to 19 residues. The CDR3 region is CASSLDLPLQGASYNEQFF. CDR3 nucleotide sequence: TGTGCCAGCAGCTTAGATCTCCCCCTACAGGGGGCGTCGTACAATGAGCAGTTCTTC.

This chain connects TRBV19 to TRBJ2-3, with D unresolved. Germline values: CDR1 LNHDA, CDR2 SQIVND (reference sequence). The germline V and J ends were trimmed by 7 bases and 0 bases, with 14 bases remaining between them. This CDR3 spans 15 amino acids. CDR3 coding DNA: TGTGCCAGTATCCCTGGCGGCGTTAGCACAGATACGCAGTATTTT. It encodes CASIPGGVSTDTQYF.

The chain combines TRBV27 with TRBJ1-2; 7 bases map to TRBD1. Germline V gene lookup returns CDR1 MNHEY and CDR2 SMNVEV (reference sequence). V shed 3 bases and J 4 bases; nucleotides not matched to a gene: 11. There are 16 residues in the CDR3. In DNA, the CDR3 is TGTGCCAGCAGTTTTCTTCCCGACAGGGTCGGCTATGGCTACACCTTC. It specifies CASSFLPDRVGYGYTF.

The CDR3 spells CAIPGLAGRGTNEQYF. As DNA, the CDR3 is TGTGCCATTCCGGGACTAGCGGGAAGGGGAACTAACGAGCAGTACTTC. V usage is TRBV28 and J usage is TRBJ2-7; 13 positions match TRBD2. Germline V lookup: CDR1 MDHEN, CDR2 SYDVKM. J was trimmed by 5 bases and V by 10 bases; bases with no gene match: 14. This CDR3 is 16 amino acids long.

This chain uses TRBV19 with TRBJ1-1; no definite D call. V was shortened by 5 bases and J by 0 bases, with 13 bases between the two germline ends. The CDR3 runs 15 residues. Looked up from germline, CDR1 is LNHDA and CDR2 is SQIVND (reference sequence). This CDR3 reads CASSDTPTMNTEAFF. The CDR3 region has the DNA TGTGCCAGTAGTGACACCCCCACGATGAACACTGAAGCTTTCTTT.

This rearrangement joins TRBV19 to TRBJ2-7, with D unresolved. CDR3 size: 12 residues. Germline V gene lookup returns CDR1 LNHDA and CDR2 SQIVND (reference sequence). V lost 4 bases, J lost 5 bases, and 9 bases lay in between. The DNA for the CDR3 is TGTGCCAGTAGTACGGGCAACGACGAGCAGTACTTC. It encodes CASSTGNDEQYF. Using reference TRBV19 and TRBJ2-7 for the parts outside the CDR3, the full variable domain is DGGITQSPKYLFRKEGQNVTLSCEQNLNHDAMYWYRQDPGQGLRLIYYSQIVNDFQKGDIAEGYSVSREKKESFPLTVTSAQKNPTAFYLCASSTGNDEQYFGPGTRLTVT.

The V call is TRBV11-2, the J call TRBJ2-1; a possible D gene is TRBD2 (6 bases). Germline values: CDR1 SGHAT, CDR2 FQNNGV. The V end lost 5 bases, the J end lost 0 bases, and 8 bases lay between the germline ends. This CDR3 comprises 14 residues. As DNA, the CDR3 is TGTGCCAGCAGCCGGGACTCCTCCTACAATGAGCAGTTCTTC. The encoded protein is CASSRDSSYNEQFF. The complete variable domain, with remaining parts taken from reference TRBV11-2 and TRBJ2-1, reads EAGVAQSPRYKIIEKRQSVAFWCNPISGHATLYWYQQILGQGPKLLIQFQNNGVVDDSQLPKDRFSAERLKGVDSTLKIQPAKLEDSAVYLCASSRDSSYNEQFFGPGTRLTVL.

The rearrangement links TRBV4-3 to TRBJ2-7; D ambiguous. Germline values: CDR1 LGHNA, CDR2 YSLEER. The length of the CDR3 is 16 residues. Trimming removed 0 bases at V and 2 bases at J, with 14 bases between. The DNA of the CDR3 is TGCGCCAGCAGCCAAGATAGGTCCCAGATAACCTACGAGCAGTACTTC. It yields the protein CASSQDRSQITYEQYF.

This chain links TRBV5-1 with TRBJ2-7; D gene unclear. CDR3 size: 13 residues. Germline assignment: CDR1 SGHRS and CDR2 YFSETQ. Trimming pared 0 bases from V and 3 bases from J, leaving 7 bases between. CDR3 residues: CASSLGTLYEQYF. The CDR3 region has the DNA TGCGCCAGCAGCTTGGGAACGCTCTACGAGCAGTACTTC.

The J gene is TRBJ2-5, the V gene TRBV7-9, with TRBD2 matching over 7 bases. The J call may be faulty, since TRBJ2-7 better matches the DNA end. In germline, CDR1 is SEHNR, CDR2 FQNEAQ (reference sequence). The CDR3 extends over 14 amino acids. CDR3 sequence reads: CASSSGLGAYEQYF. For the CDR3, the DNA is TGTGCCAGCAGCTCCGGACTAGGAGCTTACGAGCAGTACTTC.